A single sample gave rise to the 15 T cell receptor beta chains below, sequenced in a study of T cell responses to AZD1222 COVID-19 vaccine. Some clones are missing from TCRdb's copy, which holds only in-frame ones; the method was immunoSEQ multiplex PCR. The sample consists of 99,000 or so clones, roughly nine tenths of them appearing once. Sample: peripheral blood, taken 28 days after the second AZD1222 dose. The receptors stem from an adult who received the AZD1222 COVID-19 vaccine.

This sequence joins TRBV7-2 and TRBJ2-3, with TRBD2 matching over 9 bases. Germline CDR1 SGHTA, CDR2 FQGNSA. V lost 5 bases and J lost 3; bases outside the gene matches: 9. The CDR3 consists of 16 residues. CDR3 bases: TGTGCCAGCAGCCCCTTAGGGAGCGGGAGGACAGATACGCAGTATTTT. It yields the protein CASSPLGSGRTDTQYF.

The V call is TRBV3-1 (or the pseudogene TRBV3-2), the J call TRBJ1-6, with D hard to call. V was trimmed by 3 bases and J by 6 bases, leaving 12 bases between them. This CDR3 spans 15 amino acids. The V gene's germline CDR1 is LGHDT and CDR2 YNNKEL (reference sequence). The CDR3 is CASSQGPRGNSPLHF. For the CDR3, the DNA is TGTGCCAGCAGCCAGGGCCCTCGGGGTAATTCACCCCTCCACTTT.

The chain carries TRBV7-3 and TRBJ2-2; no definite D call. V shed 2 bases and J shed 0 bases, with 25 bases lying between them. The V gene's germline CDR1 is SGHTA and CDR2 FQGTGA. This CDR3 has 21 residues. DNA for the CDR3: TGTGCCAGCAGCTTAGGAGCAGGTCCGGGCGGCCGATCGGCGAACACCGGGGAGCTGTTTTTT. It specifies CASSLGAGPGGRSANTGELFF.

The chain uses TRBV2 and TRBJ1-5; a possible D gene is TRBD1 (6 bases). CDR1 SNHLY and CDR2 FYNNEI come from the germline V gene. The V gene lost 4 bases and the J gene lost 0 bases, with 10 bases spanning the gap. The CDR3 is 15 residues long. Written as DNA, the CDR3 is TGTGCCAGCAGTGCCCAGGGACATAGCAATCAGCCCCAGCATTTT. Translating gives CASSAQGHSNQPQHF.

The gene calls are TRBV24-1 and TRBJ2-6, with no clear D. Germline CDR1 and CDR2: KGHDR and SFDVKD. This CDR3 comprises 19 residues. The V and J ends lost 4 bases and 0 bases respectively, with 18 bases between them. The CDR3: CATSDGLKPSTSGANVLTF. The CDR3 nucleotides are TGTGCCACCAGTGACGGGCTTAAGCCCTCGACCTCTGGGGCCAACGTCCTGACTTTC.

In its sample, this clone was seen a few times. The rearrangement uses TRBV28 and TRBJ1-5; D gene unclear. The length of the CDR3 is 13 residues. The germline gives CDR1 MDHEN, CDR2 SYDVKM. Trimming stripped 3 bases from V and 5 bases from J, with 8 bases between. CDR3 DNA sequence: TGTGCCAGCAGTTTTCCGGGTCATCAGCCCCAGCATTTT. It yields the protein CASSFPGHQPQHF.

This rearrangement joins TRBV7-3 to TRBJ1-1, with 8 positions matching TRBD1. V lost 2 bases to trimming and J lost 0 bases; unmatched junction nucleotides: 5. Germline V gene lookup returns CDR1 SGHTA and CDR2 FQGTGA. The CDR3 is 16 residues long. CDR3 residues: CASSLQGAVLNTEAFF. The CDR3 coding sequence is TGTGCCAGCAGCTTACAGGGGGCGGTTCTGAACACTGAAGCTTTCTTT.

The chain couples TRBV15 to TRBJ2-7; D uncertain. This CDR3 has 15 amino acids. The V and J ends lost 0 bases and 1 base respectively, with 10 bases between them. CDR1 is LNHNV, CDR2 YYDKDF, per germline (reference sequence). This chain's CDR3 is CATSRDLYRSYEQYF. CDR3 nucleotides: TGTGCCACCAGCAGAGACCTATACCGGTCCTACGAGCAGTACTTC.

The chain recombines TRBV20-1 with TRBJ2-1; D gene uncertain. Germline V gene data show CDR1 as DFQATT and CDR2 as SNEGSKA (reference sequence). CDR3 length equals 11 residues. V was trimmed by 7 bases and J by 6 bases, leaving 10 bases between them. The CDR3 protein is CSVKEFNEQFF. CDR3 DNA: TGCAGTGTTAAGGAGTTCAATGAGCAGTTCTTC.

The chain joins TRBV21-1 to TRBJ2-1; TRBD1 reflects the table's D call only, with no check against the DNA. TRBV21-1 constitutes a pseudogene. The CDR3 loop spans 15 amino acids. The CDR3 protein is CASSKGQGWWNEQFF. CDR3 bases: TGTGCCAGCAGCAAAGGGCAGGGGTGGTGGAATGAGCAGTTCTTC.

The chain uses TRBV6-1 and TRBJ2-7; tentatively, D is TRBD1 or TRBD2 (5 bases each). Germline CDR1 is MNHNS and CDR2 is SASEGT. The CDR3 has 16 residues. V was pared by 3 bases and J by 0 bases, with 15 bases between. For the CDR3, the DNA is TGTGCCAGCAGTGATGTGGGACCTTGGAGCTCCTACGAGCAGTACTTC. Encoded protein: CASSDVGPWSSYEQYF.

The CDR3 here is CASSAAPGGGEQFF. The CDR3, as DNA: TGTGCCAGCAGCGCCGCACCCGGGGGCGGGGAGCAGTTCTTC. The chain couples TRBV9 to TRBJ2-1; D is perhaps TRBD1 or TRBD2 (6 bases each). Germline assignment: CDR1 SGDLS and CDR2 YYNGEE. V dropped 3 bases and J dropped 10 bases, with 17 bases sitting between them. This CDR3 contains 14 residues.

The CDR3 here is CASSPRAGEKLFF. CDR3 sequence (DNA): TGTGCCAGCAGCCCCCGGGCTGGGGAAAAACTGTTTTTT. The chain is built from TRBV7-2 and TRBJ1-4; D is unresolved. Germline V gene sequence: CDR1 SGHTA, CDR2 FQGNSA. The V gene lost 5 bases and the J gene lost 8 bases, with 12 bases spanning the gap. The CDR3 has 13 residues. Using reference TRBV7-2 and TRBJ1-4 for the parts outside the CDR3, the full variable domain is GAGVSQSPSNKVTEKGKDVELRCDPISGHTALYWYRQSLGQGLEFLIYFQGNSAPDKSGLPSDRFSAERTGGSVSTLTIQRTQQEDSAVYLCASSPRAGEKLFFGSGTQLSVL.

This sequence joins TRBV27 and TRBJ2-7; 9 nucleotides line up with TRBD1. J gave up 3 bases and V 5 bases, and 14 bases lay outside the gene matches. CDR1 and CDR2 from the germline V gene are MNHEY and SMNVEV (reference sequence). This CDR3 has 17 amino acids. The DNA for the CDR3 is TGTGCCAGCAGTCCTCCAACCGGGACAGGGAATCTCTACGAGCAGTACTTC. Protein product: CASSPPTGTGNLYEQYF.

This chain connects TRBV29-1 to TRBJ1-2; possibly TRBD1 for D (6 bases). CDR1 is SQVTM and CDR2 is ANQGSEA in the germline V gene. V was trimmed by 6 bases and J by 8 bases, leaving 16 bases between them. The CDR3 loop spans 12 amino acids. The CDR3: CSVGGGPVGYTF. In nucleotides, the CDR3 is TGCAGCGTAGGGGGGGGTCCCGTGGGCTACACCTTC.